Listed below are T cell receptor beta chains from one sample, sequenced in a study of blood T cell repertoires in COVID-19. Data came from immunoSEQ multiplex PCR; TCRdb stores just in-frame clones and leaves some out. This table holds some 120,000 clones, approximately 81% found once. Material for sequencing was peripheral blood. The source is a man aged 60 to 75 with acute or convalescent COVID-19. Each CDR3 is given with its conserved first and last residue. D genes are given only for firm matches. Size tells how often a clone was seen (once, few, many) or the class of an expanded clone, and some rows leave it out.

v_gene	len	abundance	j_gene	d_gene	CDR3aa	CDR3nt
TRBV4-2	14	few	TRBJ2-4	-	CASSQDLHVAVQYF	TGTGCCAGCAGCCAAGATCTCCATGTGGCTGTACAGTACTTC
TRBV6-1	13	-	TRBJ1-2	-	CASSERENYGYTF	TGTGCCAGCAGTGAACGGGAAAACTATGGCTACACCTTC
TRBV5-1	13	-	TRBJ2-4	TRBD2	CASSLGTKDIQYF	TGCGCCAGCAGCTTAGGGACTAAGGACATTCAGTACTTC
TRBV9	13	-	TRBJ2-7	TRBD1	CASSVGQGREQYF	TGTGCCAGCAGCGTAGGACAGGGACGCGAGCAGTACTTC
TRBV2	16	-	TRBJ2-1	TRBD2	CASSARQVAGVGEQFF	TGTGCCAGCAGTGCCCGTCAGGTAGCGGGAGTAGGAGAGCAGTTCTTC
TRBV7-9	15	-	TRBJ2-3	TRBD1	CASSSPGQGIDTQYF	TGTGCCAGCAGCTCACCGGGACAGGGAATAGATACGCAGTATTTT
TRBV3-1/TRBV3-2	16	-	TRBJ2-2	TRBD2	CASSLFLIGGVGELFF	TGTGCCAGCAGCCTGTTTCTGATTGGGGGGGTCGGGGAGCTGTTTTTT
TRBV19	13	-	TRBJ1-2	-	CASAYQQDSGYTF	TGTGCCAGCGCCTACCAGCAGGATTCTGGCTACACCTTC
TRBV15	14	-	TRBJ1-2	TRBD1	CATSRDQGGYGYTF	TGTGCCACCAGCAGAGATCAGGGGGGCTATGGCTACACCTTC
TRBV24-1	15	-	TRBJ1-5	TRBD1	CATSDHTGAGEPQHF	TGTGCCACCAGTGATCATACAGGGGCAGGGGAGCCCCAGCATTTT
TRBV5-6	13	few	TRBJ1-1	-	CASSLWQGTEAFF	TGTGCCAGCAGCTTGTGGCAGGGGACTGAAGCTTTCTTT
TRBV29-1	11	-	TRBJ1-1	-	CSGGKGTEAFF	TGCAGCGGGGGGAAGGGGACTGAAGCTTTCTTT
TRBV6-5	12	-	TRBJ1-2	-	CASMRDFYGYTF	TGTGCCAGCATGCGGGACTTCTATGGCTACACCTTC
TRBV5-1	13	few	TRBJ1-1	-	CASSQEGGTEAFF	TGCGCCAGCAGCCAGGAAGGGGGCACTGAAGCTTTCTTT
TRBV24-1	14	many	TRBJ2-2	-	CATSDYRDTGELFF	TGTGCCACCAGTGATTACAGGGACACCGGGGAGCTGTTTTTT
TRBV30	14	-	TRBJ2-7	-	CAWSDTRSYYEQYF	TGTGCCTGGAGTGATACTAGAAGCTACTACGAGCAGTACTTC
TRBV5-1	13	few	TRBJ1-2	-	CASSEPGNYGYTF	TGCGCCAGCAGCGAGCCAGGAAACTATGGCTACACCTTC
TRBV13	15	-	TRBJ2-7	-	CASSFPRQATYEQYF	TGTGCCAGCAGCTTCCCCCGACAGGCGACCTACGAGCAGTACTTC
TRBV28	16	few	TRBJ1-3	TRBD1	CASRGTGWPRGNTIYF	TGTGCCAGCAGGGGGACAGGGTGGCCGAGGGGAAACACCATATATTTT
TRBV7-3	13	-	TRBJ2-7	-	CASSLTENYEQYF	TGTGCCAGCAGCTTGACAGAAAACTACGAGCAGTACTTC
TRBV5-5	13	-	TRBJ1-1	TRBD1	CASSLGGGPEAFF	TGTGCCAGCAGCCTTGGAGGGGGCCCTGAAGCTTTCTTT
TRBV18	14	-	TRBJ2-5	-	CASSGNQGQETQYF	TGTGCCAGCTCAGGGAACCAGGGCCAAGAGACCCAGTACTTC
TRBV9	15	-	TRBJ1-2	TRBD1	CASSVDPQGARGYTF	TGTGCCAGCAGCGTAGACCCACAGGGGGCGCGGGGCTACACCTTC
TRBV18	13	-	TRBJ1-2	-	CASSPTQGSGYTF	TGTGCCAGCTCACCAACACAGGGTAGTGGCTACACCTTC
TRBV3-1/TRBV3-2	14	-	TRBJ2-2	-	CASSHRQNTGELFF	TGTGCCAGCAGCCATCGACAGAACACCGGGGAGCTGTTTTTT
TRBV28	13	-	TRBJ1-3	TRBD1	CASGSTGLNTIYF	TGTGCCAGCGGCTCGACAGGGCTAAACACCATATATTTT
TRBV5-5	16	once	TRBJ2-7	TRBD1	CASSLVLLGTAYEQYF	TGTGCCAGCAGCTTGGTCCTTCTCGGGACAGCGTACGAGCAGTACTTC
TRBV6-5	14	once	TRBJ2-2	TRBD2	CASTESGVTGELFF	TGTGCCAGCACAGAGAGCGGGGTGACCGGGGAGCTGTTTTTT
TRBV7-3	16	-	TRBJ2-2	TRBD1	CASSLLGQGNTGELFF	TGTGCCAGCAGCTTACTTGGACAGGGAAACACCGGGGAGCTGTTTTTT
TRBV25-1	17	once	TRBJ2-1	-	CASSQPQGKGVYNEQFF	TGTGCCAGCAGTCAGCCACAGGGAAAGGGGGTATACAATGAGCAGTTCTTC
TRBV19	17	-	TRBJ1-4	TRBD1	CASSSRGRAAFNEKLFF	TGTGCCAGTAGTTCCAGGGGGCGCGCAGCGTTTAATGAAAAACTGTTTTTT
TRBV27	15	-	TRBJ1-6	TRBD1	CASSFGTGKHSPLHF	TGTGCCAGCAGTTTCGGGACAGGGAAACATTCACCCCTCCACTTT
TRBV10-2	17	-	TRBJ2-1	TRBD2	CASSPRERGAQYNEQFF	TGCGCCAGCAGCCCCCGGGAGCGGGGGGCCCAGTACAATGAGCAGTTCTTC
TRBV24-1	17	-	TRBJ2-1	TRBD2	CATSDPASGRAGDEQFF	TGTGCCACCAGTGACCCAGCTAGCGGGAGGGCCGGGGATGAGCAGTTCTTC
TRBV4-1	17	few	TRBJ2-1	-	CASSQDPVLRSYNEQFF	TGCGCCAGCAGCCAAGATCCGGTCCTGCGCTCCTACAATGAGCAGTTCTTC
TRBV19	13	-	TRBJ2-3	-	CASSYQSTDTQYF	TGTGCCAGTAGTTACCAGAGCACAGATACGCAGTATTTT
TRBV30	12	-	TRBJ1-4	-	CAWSDPNEKLFF	TGTGCCTGGAGTGATCCAAATGAAAAACTGTTTTTT
TRBV7-9	18	-	TRBJ2-2	TRBD2	CASSFPGLAGSNTGELFF	TGTGCCAGCAGCTTCCCGGGACTAGCGGGATCGAACACCGGGGAGCTGTTTTTT
TRBV7-8	17	-	TRBJ2-3	-	CASSLRRTGPSTDTQYF	TGTGCCAGCAGCCTTAGGAGAACTGGCCCTAGCACAGATACGCAGTATTTT
TRBV28	14	-	TRBJ1-4	-	CASSLSQGSEKLFF	TGTGCCAGCAGTTTAAGTCAGGGTAGCGAAAAACTGTTTTTT
TRBV9	13	-	TRBJ1-2	-	CASSVGGIYGYTF	TGTGCCAGCAGCGTAGGAGGGATCTATGGCTACACCTTC
TRBV5-1	15	-	TRBJ2-1	TRBD2	CASSPAGRAFNEQFF	TGCGCCAGCTCCCCCGCCGGGAGGGCTTTCAATGAGCAGTTCTTC
TRBV2	15	-	TRBJ1-2	-	CASSDRGRVNYGYTF	TGTGCCAGCAGTGATCGCGGCAGGGTAAACTATGGCTACACCTTC
TRBV3-1/TRBV3-2	14	-	TRBJ2-3	-	CASSQRGNADTQYF	TGTGCCAGCAGCCAACGGGGGAACGCAGATACGCAGTATTTT
TRBV2	13	-	TRBJ1-2	-	CASSDSSGYGYTF	TGTGCCAGCAGTGATTCTTCAGGCTATGGCTACACCTTC
TRBV9	14	few	TRBJ1-4	-	CASSVGNGVEKLFF	TGTGCCAGCAGCGTAGGTAACGGGGTTGAAAAACTGTTTTTT
TRBV19	15	-	TRBJ2-7	TRBD2	CASSRTSGGHYEQYF	TGTGCCAGTAGTAGGACTAGCGGGGGACACTACGAGCAGTACTTC
TRBV5-4	16	-	TRBJ2-1	TRBD1	CASPQLPDRSYNEQFF	TGTGCCAGCCCCCAACTCCCGGACAGGTCCTACAATGAGCAGTTCTTC
TRBV7-9	14	-	TRBJ1-1	-	CASNRGGLNTEAFF	TGTGCCAGCAATCGGGGGGGATTGAACACTGAAGCTTTCTTT
TRBV5-1	15	-	TRBJ1-6	TRBD1	CASSWSDRGNSPLHF	TGCGCCAGCAGCTGGTCGGACAGGGGAAATTCACCCCTCCACTTT
TRBV5-6	13	-	TRBJ2-7	TRBD1	CASSLWTGYEQYF	TGTGCCAGCAGCTTATGGACAGGCTACGAGCAGTACTTC